The TCR beta chain described here comes from a study of blood T cells in healthy people across ages. Study in general: Per two T cells, template switching captured roughly one barcoded beta molecule.

A second PCR, run for roughly 7 to 12 cycles, used a sample-barcoded 5' primer plus a J-beta primer mix. Individual samples furnished no less than 3 million CDR3-containing paired-end reads apiece. From the 5' RACE reads, TCRdb called clonotypes with MiXCR, one entry per CDR3 protein. Altogether 800,000 to 900,000 distinct CDR3 sequences are present, about 59% being singletons, with the ten largest covering approximately 30%. Trimming took off 0 bases at V and 1 base at J, with 9 bases between the two ends. Germline CDR1 SGHRS, CDR2 YFSETQ. The CDR3 extends over 15 amino acids. Study-level points and caveats: Correlation between TCR beta diversity and naive T cell percentage was strong. More naive CD4+ cells and higher diversity marked long-lived donors relative to aged donors.

On this clonotype itself: What it binds is unknown.

Sequences were obtained from blood. This clonotype was obtained from a man aged 25 to 40 in good health. The chain uses TRBV5-1 and TRBJ2-3; D is possibly TRBD1 (5 bases). The CDR3 DNA is TGCGCCAGCAGCTTGGAACTGGGGCGCACAGATACGCAGTATTTT. As protein: CASSLELGRTDTQYF.